The present entry profiles one TCR beta chain with its context. Its ends do not fully match the called genes, so a read error is possible. These data are taken from a study of tumor-infiltrating lymphocytes in primary liver carcinoma. On the study more broadly: The yield of productive TCRbeta reads per sample was roughly 3.5 to 7.13 million and was similar across tissue types.

The CDR3 covers 14 residues. The germline V gene encodes CDR1 SGHRS and CDR2 YFSETQ. Total RNA (around 0.45 ug) served as template for TCR beta cDNA synthesis primed by a constant-region primer. ARM-PCR, slightly modified, supplied the TCR beta libraries through three nested multiplex PCR rounds. Both of the initial two PCR rounds ran for approximately 11 cycles and employed TRBV1-TRBV30 forward primers alongside a C-beta reverse primer. One entry per CDR3 protein results from TCRdb running MiXCR on the multiplex PCR reads. This sample yields roughly 50,000 distinct CDR3 sequences, of which about 73% are seen a single time; 25% belongs to the top ten. From unsorted bulk tissue weighing roughly 18-30 mg, DNA and RNA were co-extracted.

The clonotype comes from a man between 35 and 55 years old with primary liver carcinoma and hepatitis B virus infection. This rearrangement joins TRBV5-1 to TRBJ2-5; 8 positions match TRBD2. Sequencing input: liver tumor tissue from sampling region 2. The subset: tumor region T2, inferior pole. In nucleotides, the CDR3 is TGCGCCAGCGGCTTTTCCAGCGGGAGCGAGACCCAGTATTTC. This sequence encodes CASGFSSGSETQYF.